This T cell receptor beta chain was obtained from a study of blood T cell repertoires in COVID-19. Study summary: Some COVID-19 samples were acute and others convalescent; all came from the United States, Italy and Spain. PBMCs, B-cell-depleted T cells, or T cells provided the cDNA or gDNA that made up the material.

The V segment lost 5 bases and the J segment 7 bases; nucleotides outside the gene matches: 11. Per germline, CDR1 MDHEN and CDR2 SYDVKM. The CDR3 covers 16 residues. In the original analysis: Amplified reference gene primers provided the basis for estimating nucleated cell counts. The repertoire was sequenced with immunoSEQ multiplex PCR; TCRdb's copy has only in-frame clones and lacks some. V and J calls and clone size come straight from that table; D and trimming were deduced from the DNA. The table includes more than 65,000 clones, roughly nine tenths detected once. Material for sequencing was peripheral blood. This sequence originates from a man aged 45 to 65 with acute or convalescent COVID-19. The chain combines TRBV28 with TRBJ2-1; 10 bases align to TRBD2. The CDR3 DNA follows: TGTGCCAGCAGTCTACTAAGCGGGGGGGCGAGGAATGAGCAGTTCTTC. Protein product: CASSLLSGGARNEQFF.